A selection of T cell receptor beta chains follows, all from one sample in a study of cytomegalovirus exposure and HLA in healthy donors. Generated by immunoSEQ multiplex PCR, the TCRdb table keeps only in-frame clones and is missing some. This table has 60,000 to 70,000 clones, roughly 70% appearing once. The sequenced material came from PBMCs. These receptors all come from a woman aged 25 to 39 in good health and CMV-seronegative. Each CDR3 is given with its conserved first and last residue. Fields, in order: clone size, J gene, V gene, D gene, CDR3 protein, CDR3 DNA. The D gene is left open where the match is weak. The size field is filled for only some rows; it gives once, few, many or a size class.

abundance: NA; j_gene: TRBJ1-4; v_gene: TRBV2; d_gene: NA; CDR3aa: CASSSEKLFF; CDR3nt: TGTGCCAGCAGCAGTGAAAAACTGTTTTTT
abundance: NA; j_gene: TRBJ1-2; v_gene: TRBV4-2; d_gene: NA; CDR3aa: CASSPGGGANYGYTF; CDR3nt: TGTGCCAGCAGCCCCGGGGGGGGAGCTAACTATGGCTACACCTTC
abundance: NA; j_gene: TRBJ2-7; v_gene: TRBV6-1; d_gene: NA; CDR3aa: CASSAEETYEQYF; CDR3nt: TGTGCCAGCAGTGCTGAAGAGACCTACGAGCAGTACTTC
abundance: once; j_gene: TRBJ2-7; v_gene: TRBV4-3; d_gene: NA; CDR3aa: CASSQDPTSELVYEQYF; CDR3nt: TGCGCCAGCAGCCAAGATCCTACCAGTGAACTAGTCTACGAGCAGTACTTC
abundance: NA; j_gene: TRBJ1-2; v_gene: TRBV15; d_gene: NA; CDR3aa: CATSRDRGAGYGYTF; CDR3nt: TGTGCCACCAGCAGAGATCGGGGGGCAGGCTATGGCTACACCTTC
abundance: NA; j_gene: TRBJ2-1; v_gene: TRBV6-5; d_gene: NA; CDR3aa: CASSYSPGYNEQFF; CDR3nt: TGTGCCAGCAGTTACTCGCCCGGCTACAATGAGCAGTTCTTC
abundance: NA; j_gene: TRBJ2-3; v_gene: TRBV6-6; d_gene: NA; CDR3aa: CASVPGPGTDTQYF; CDR3nt: TGTGCCAGCGTACCGGGCCCAGGGACAGATACGCAGTATTTT
abundance: many; j_gene: TRBJ2-3; v_gene: TRBV2; d_gene: TRBD1; CDR3aa: CASKRDRGSRDTQYF; CDR3nt: TGTGCCAGCAAAAGGGACAGGGGGTCTAGAGATACGCAGTATTTT
abundance: NA; j_gene: TRBJ1-1; v_gene: TRBV4-3; d_gene: TRBD1; CDR3aa: CASSQDNWDRGTDTEAFF; CDR3nt: TGCGCCAGCAGCCAAGATAATTGGGACAGGGGTACTGACACTGAAGCTTTCTTT
abundance: NA; j_gene: TRBJ1-2; v_gene: TRBV19; d_gene: NA; CDR3aa: CAGRSGYGYTF; CDR3nt: TGTGCTGGGAGGAGCGGGTATGGCTACACCTTC
abundance: few; j_gene: TRBJ2-1; v_gene: TRBV7-2; d_gene: TRBD2; CDR3aa: CASSSSGGRYNEQFF; CDR3nt: TGTGCCAGCAGCTCTAGCGGGGGACGCTACAATGAGCAGTTCTTC
abundance: NA; j_gene: TRBJ1-5; v_gene: TRBV9; d_gene: NA; CDR3aa: CASSVGGKRNQPQHF; CDR3nt: TGTGCCAGCAGCGTGGGAGGGAAACGCAATCAGCCCCAGCATTTT
abundance: NA; j_gene: TRBJ2-7; v_gene: TRBV25-1; d_gene: TRBD1; CDR3aa: CASSEPLVTGVEHEQYF; CDR3nt: TGTGCCAGCAGTGAACCATTAGTGACAGGGGTAGAGCACGAGCAGTACTTC
abundance: NA; j_gene: TRBJ2-7; v_gene: TRBV11-2; d_gene: TRBD2; CDR3aa: CASSSGGRGYEQYF; CDR3nt: TGTGCCAGCAGCTCGGGGGGGCGGGGGTATGAGCAGTACTTC
abundance: once; j_gene: TRBJ1-2; v_gene: TRBV5-4; d_gene: TRBD1; CDR3aa: CASSFRDRAWGYTF; CDR3nt: TGTGCCAGCAGCTTCCGGGACAGGGCTTGGGGCTACACCTTC
abundance: few; j_gene: TRBJ2-7; v_gene: TRBV30; d_gene: NA; CDR3aa: CAWGRRRGTYEQYF; CDR3nt: TGTGCCTGGGGGCGCCGTCGGGGAACCTACGAGCAGTACTTC
abundance: few; j_gene: TRBJ1-1; v_gene: TRBV6-6; d_gene: NA; CDR3aa: CASRGGGTEAFF; CDR3nt: TGTGCCAGCCGCGGGGGAGGGACTGAAGCTTTCTTT
abundance: NA; j_gene: TRBJ1-4; v_gene: TRBV5-6; d_gene: TRBD1; CDR3aa: CASSLDRGSATNEKLFF; CDR3nt: TGTGCCAGCAGCTTAGACAGGGGATCTGCAACTAATGAAAAACTGTTTTTT
abundance: NA; j_gene: TRBJ2-1; v_gene: TRBV5-1; d_gene: NA; CDR3aa: CASSFTSEQFF; CDR3nt: TGCGCCAGCAGCTTTACATCTGAGCAGTTCTTC
abundance: NA; j_gene: TRBJ1-1; v_gene: TRBV5-1; d_gene: NA; CDR3aa: CASSLDGGGGTEAFF; CDR3nt: TGCGCCAGCAGCTTGGACGGAGGAGGAGGGACTGAAGCTTTCTTT
abundance: NA; j_gene: TRBJ2-5; v_gene: TRBV6-5; d_gene: TRBD2; CDR3aa: CASSYSGTSGQETQYF; CDR3nt: TGTGCCAGCAGTTACTCGGGGACTAGCGGACAAGAGACCCAGTACTTC
abundance: NA; j_gene: TRBJ1-5; v_gene: TRBV7-6; d_gene: NA; CDR3aa: CASSLAPGIGQPQHF; CDR3nt: TGTGCCAGCAGCTTGGCCCCAGGGATAGGCCAGCCCCAGCATTTT
abundance: NA; j_gene: TRBJ1-3; v_gene: TRBV21-1; d_gene: NA; CDR3aa: CASSQNDNQGFGNTIYF; CDR3nt: TGTGCCAGCAGCCAGAATGATAATCAGGGGTTCGGAAACACCATATATTTT
abundance: NA; j_gene: TRBJ2-2; v_gene: TRBV28; d_gene: NA; CDR3aa: CASGTLNTGELFF; CDR3nt: TGTGCCAGCGGCACCTTGAACACCGGGGAGCTGTTTTTT
abundance: NA; j_gene: TRBJ2-5; v_gene: TRBV18; d_gene: NA; CDR3aa: CASSLGSEGKETQYF; CDR3nt: TGTGCCAGCTCACTGGGCTCCGAGGGCAAAGAGACCCAGTACTTC
abundance: NA; j_gene: TRBJ2-1; v_gene: TRBV1; d_gene: NA; CDR3aa: CTSSQGEAGTSEDNEQFF; CDR3nt: TGCACCAGCAGCCAAGGAGAAGCCGGGACTAGCGAGGACAATGAGCAGTTCTTC
abundance: NA; j_gene: TRBJ2-3; v_gene: TRBV28; d_gene: NA; CDR3aa: CASSFGTLSHSEYF; CDR3nt: TGTGCCAGCAGTTTTGGGACTCTATCACACTCGGAGTATTTT
abundance: NA; j_gene: TRBJ2-7; v_gene: TRBV4-3; d_gene: NA; CDR3aa: CASSHSGTGSYEQYF; CDR3nt: TGCGCCAGCAGCCACTCTGGAACAGGGAGCTACGAGCAGTACTTC
abundance: NA; j_gene: TRBJ2-7; v_gene: TRBV6-1; d_gene: NA; CDR3aa: CASTPRRTYEQYF; CDR3nt: TGTGCCAGCACGCCGAGGAGAACCTACGAGCAGTACTTC
abundance: NA; j_gene: TRBJ2-3; v_gene: TRBV7-3; d_gene: NA; CDR3aa: CASSSGHQDTQYF; CDR3nt: TGTGCCAGCAGCTCGGGACATCAAGATACGCAGTATTTT
abundance: NA; j_gene: TRBJ2-7; v_gene: TRBV10-3; d_gene: TRBD2; CDR3aa: CAISEGGLGEQYF; CDR3nt: TGTGCCATCAGTGAAGGGGGACTAGGGGAGCAGTACTTC
abundance: NA; j_gene: TRBJ1-5; v_gene: TRBV4-3; d_gene: NA; CDR3aa: CASSLGVNQPQHF; CDR3nt: TGCGCCAGCAGCCTCGGAGTTAATCAGCCCCAGCATTTT
abundance: NA; j_gene: TRBJ1-5; v_gene: TRBV9; d_gene: NA; CDR3aa: CASSPLGSNQPQHF; CDR3nt: TGTGCCAGCAGCCCCCTAGGTAGCAATCAGCCCCAGCATTTT
abundance: NA; j_gene: TRBJ2-7; v_gene: TRBV28; d_gene: TRBD1; CDR3aa: CASNVQGAEYEQYF; CDR3nt: TGTGCCAGCAATGTTCAGGGGGCTGAATACGAGCAGTACTTC
abundance: few; j_gene: TRBJ2-4; v_gene: TRBV5-6; d_gene: NA; CDR3aa: CATCRGYGNIQYF; CDR3nt: TGTGCCACCTGTCGGGGGTACGGAAACATTCAGTACTTC
abundance: NA; j_gene: TRBJ2-7; v_gene: TRBV7-3; d_gene: TRBD1; CDR3aa: CASSSGQGGEQYF; CDR3nt: TGTGCCAGCAGCTCGGGACAGGGGGGCGAGCAGTACTTC